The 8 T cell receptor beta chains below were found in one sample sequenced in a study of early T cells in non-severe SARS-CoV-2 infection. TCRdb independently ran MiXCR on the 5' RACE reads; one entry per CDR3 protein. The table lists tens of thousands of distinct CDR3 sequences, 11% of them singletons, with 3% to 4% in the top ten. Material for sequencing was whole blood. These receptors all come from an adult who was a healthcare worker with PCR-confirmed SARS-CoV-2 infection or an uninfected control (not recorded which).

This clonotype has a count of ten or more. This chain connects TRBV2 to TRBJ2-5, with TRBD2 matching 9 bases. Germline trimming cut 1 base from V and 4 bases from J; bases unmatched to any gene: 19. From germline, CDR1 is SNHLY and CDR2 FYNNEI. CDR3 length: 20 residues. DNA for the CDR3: TGTGCCAGCAGTGAAGGTGGTAGCGGGAGATACCGGCCCCATCTAGAGACCCAGTACTTC. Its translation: CASSEGGSGRYRPHLETQYF.

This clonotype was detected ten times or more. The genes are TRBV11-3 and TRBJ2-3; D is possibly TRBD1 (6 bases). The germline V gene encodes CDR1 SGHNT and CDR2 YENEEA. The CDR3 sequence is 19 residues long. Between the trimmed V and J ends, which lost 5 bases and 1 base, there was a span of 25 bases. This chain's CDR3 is CASSGEDPGSAGGTDTQYF. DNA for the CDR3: TGTGCCAGCAGCGGCGAAGACCCGGGCTCGGCAGGGGGCACAGATACGCAGTATTTT.

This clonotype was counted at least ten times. The CDR3 here is CASSPQKDRRTEAFF. For the CDR3, the DNA is TGTGCCAGCTCACCACAAAAGGACAGGCGCACTGAAGCTTTCTTT. This chain joins TRBV18 and TRBJ1-1; 7 nucleotides line up with TRBD1. The trim removed 1 base at V and 4 bases at J, leaving 6 bases unmatched. The length of the CDR3 is 15 residues. Germline V gene data show CDR1 as KGHSH and CDR2 as LQKENI.

The CDR3 loop reads CASSPHRDIPGDEQYF. Here the CDR3 DNA reads TGTGCCAGCAGCCCCCACCGGGACATCCCGGGGGACGAGCAGTACTTC. The chain has TRBV5-4 and TRBJ2-7, with D possibly being TRBD1 or TRBD2 (6 bases each). Trimming took off 4 bases at V and 5 bases at J, with 22 bases between the two ends. The CDR3 covers 16 residues. Per germline, CDR1 SGHNT and CDR2 YYREEE (reference sequence).

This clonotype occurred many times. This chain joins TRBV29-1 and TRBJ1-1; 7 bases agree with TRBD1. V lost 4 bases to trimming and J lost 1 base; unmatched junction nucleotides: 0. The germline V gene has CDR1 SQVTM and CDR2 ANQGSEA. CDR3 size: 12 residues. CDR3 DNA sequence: TGCAGCGTTGGACAGGGGAACACTGAAGCTTTCTTT. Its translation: CSVGQGNTEAFF. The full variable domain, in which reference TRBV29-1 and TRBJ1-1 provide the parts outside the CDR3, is SAVISQKPSRDICQRGTSLTIQCQVDSQVTMMFWYRQQPGQSLTLIATANQGSEATYESGFVIDKFPISRPNLTFSTLTVSNMSPEDSSIYLCSVGQGNTEAFFGQGTRLTVV.

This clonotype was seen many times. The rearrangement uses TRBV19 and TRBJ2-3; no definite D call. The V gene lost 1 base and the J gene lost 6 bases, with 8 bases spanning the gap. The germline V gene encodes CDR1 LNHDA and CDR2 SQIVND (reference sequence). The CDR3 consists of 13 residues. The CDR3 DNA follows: TGTGCCAGTAGTATAGTGGAACGGGATACGCAGTATTTT. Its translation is CASSIVERDTQYF.

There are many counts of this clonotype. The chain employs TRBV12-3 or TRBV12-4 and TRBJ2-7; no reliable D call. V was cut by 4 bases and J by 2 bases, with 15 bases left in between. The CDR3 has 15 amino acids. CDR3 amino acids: CASSYGSAVAYEQYF. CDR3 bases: TGTGCCAGCAGTTATGGGTCGGCAGTCGCCTACGAGCAGTACTTC.

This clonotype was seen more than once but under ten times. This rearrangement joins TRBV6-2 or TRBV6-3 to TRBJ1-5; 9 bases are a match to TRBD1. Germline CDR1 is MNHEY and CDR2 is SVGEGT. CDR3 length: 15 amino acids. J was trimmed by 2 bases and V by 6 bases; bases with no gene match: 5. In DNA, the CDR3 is TGTGCCAGCAGGGAACAGGGGGCAGGCAATCAGCCCCAGCATTTT. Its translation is CASREQGAGNQPQHF.